Listed below are T cell receptor beta chains from one sample, sequenced in a study of blood T cell repertoires in COVID-19. TCRdb's table, derived via immunoSEQ multiplex PCR, lists solely in-frame clones and lacks some. Of some 240,000 clones in the sample, around 86% were seen once. Sequencing was done on a sample of peripheral blood. The source of these receptors is a man between 60 and 75 years old who had recovered from COVID-19. The CDR3 runs from the conserved cysteine through the conserved F or W. D genes are given only for firm matches.

J gene | V gene | D gene | CDR3 length | CDR3 protein
TRBJ1-2 | TRBV5-1 | TRBD1 | 13 | CASSRQGDSGYTF
TRBJ2-5 | TRBV7-6 | . | 15 | CASSSGLLRRGPQYF
TRBJ1-1 | TRBV18 | . | 13 | CASSPLRGTEAFF
TRBJ1-5 | TRBV7-2 | . | 14 | CASSLASFKQPQHF
TRBJ2-1 | TRBV11-1 | . | 14 | CASSVRDTKDEQFF
TRBJ2-5 | TRBV11-3 | TRBD2 | 17 | CASSLGSLAGDKETQYF
TRBJ2-1 | TRBV7-3 | . | 15 | CASSQEGSTYNEQFF
TRBJ2-3 | TRBV28 | TRBD2 | 16 | CASSLGGAGEGYTQYF
TRBJ1-2 | TRBV7-9 | TRBD1 | 14 | CASTWTGVNYGYTF
TRBJ2-7 | TRBV29-1 | TRBD1 | 14 | CSVRSGTGGYEQYF
TRBJ1-1 | TRBV7-9 | TRBD1 | 11 | CASSWDREAFF
TRBJ2-6 | TRBV7-8 | . | 15 | CASSLGRAGANVLTF
TRBJ2-3 | TRBV7-9 | . | 13 | CASRDQGVDTQYF
TRBJ2-1 | TRBV15 | TRBD1 | 20 | CATSRLRTGGAPARGNEQFF
TRBJ1-5 | TRBV29-1 | . | 13 | CSVAGNSNQPQHF
TRBJ1-2 | TRBV19 | TRBD1 | 14 | CASSIVGQARGYTF
TRBJ2-1 | TRBV12-3/TRBV12-4 | TRBD2 | 13 | CASSPSLAGGSFF
TRBJ1-4 | TRBV18 | TRBD1 | 14 | CASSRGQGYEKLFF
TRBJ2-1 | TRBV6-6 | TRBD1 | 16 | CASSSPGTGKNNEQFF
TRBJ2-4 | TRBV6-5 | . | 14 | CASSSTRVRSIQYF
TRBJ1-2 | TRBV18 | . | 13 | CASSPGRDDGYTF
TRBJ1-4 | TRBV27 | . | 16 | CASSQPGGPSNEKLFF
TRBJ1-5 | TRBV19 | . | 15 | CASSILVGVRQPQHF
TRBJ2-3 | TRBV12-2 | . | 16 | CASRANCMSSTDTQYF
TRBJ1-5 | TRBV5-1 | . | 15 | CASSLVPGSNQPQHF
TRBJ2-7 | TRBV5-1 | . | 14 | CASSTGPPSYEQYF
TRBJ2-1 | TRBV6-5 | TRBD2 | 16 | CASSSRASGTYNEQFF
TRBJ2-2 | TRBV30 | . | 13 | CAWSGGNTGELFF
TRBJ1-6 | TRBV27 | . | 12 | CASNTGLRPLHF
TRBJ1-1 | TRBV19 | TRBD1 | 16 | CASSVGQGVGNTEAFF
TRBJ2-2 | TRBV5-5 | TRBD1 | 15 | CASSHRDRGARELFF
TRBJ2-7 | TRBV11-2 | . | 15 | CASSLLGPRGNEQYF
TRBJ1-6 | TRBV2 | TRBD1 | 15 | CASREPDRGGSPLHF
TRBJ1-2 | TRBV5-1 | TRBD1 | 13 | CASSTGGDYGYTF
TRBJ1-5 | TRBV6-1 | TRBD1 | 16 | CASRELPTGDNQPQHF